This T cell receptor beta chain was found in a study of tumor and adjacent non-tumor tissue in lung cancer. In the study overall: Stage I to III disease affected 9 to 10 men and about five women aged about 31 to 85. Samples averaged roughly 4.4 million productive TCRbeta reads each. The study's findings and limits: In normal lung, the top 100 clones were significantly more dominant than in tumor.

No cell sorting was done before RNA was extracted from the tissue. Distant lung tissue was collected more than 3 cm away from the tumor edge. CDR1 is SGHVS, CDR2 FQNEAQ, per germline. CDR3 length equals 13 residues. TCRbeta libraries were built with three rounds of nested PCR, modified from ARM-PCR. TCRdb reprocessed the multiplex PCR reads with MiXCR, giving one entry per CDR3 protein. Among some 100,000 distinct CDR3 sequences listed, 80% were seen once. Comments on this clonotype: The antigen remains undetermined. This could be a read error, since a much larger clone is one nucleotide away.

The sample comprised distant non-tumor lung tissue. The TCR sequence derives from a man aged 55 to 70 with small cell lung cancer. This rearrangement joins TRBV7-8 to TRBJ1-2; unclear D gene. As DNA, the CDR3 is TGTGCCAGCAGTCTTTCTAGCCTCTATGGCTACATCTTC. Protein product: CASSLSSLYGYIF.